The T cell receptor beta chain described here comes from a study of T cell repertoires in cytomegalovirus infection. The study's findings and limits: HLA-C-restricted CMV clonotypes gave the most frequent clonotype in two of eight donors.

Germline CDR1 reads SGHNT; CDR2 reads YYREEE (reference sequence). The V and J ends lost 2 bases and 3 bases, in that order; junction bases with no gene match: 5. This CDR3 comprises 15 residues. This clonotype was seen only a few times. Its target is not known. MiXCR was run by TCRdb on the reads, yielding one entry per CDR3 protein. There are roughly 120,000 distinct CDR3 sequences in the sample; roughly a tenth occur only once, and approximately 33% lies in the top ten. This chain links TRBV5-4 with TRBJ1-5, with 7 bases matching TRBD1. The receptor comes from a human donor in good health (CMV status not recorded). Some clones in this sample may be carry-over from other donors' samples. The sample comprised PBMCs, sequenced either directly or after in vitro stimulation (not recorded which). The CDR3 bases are TGTGCCAGCAGCTTTGGAGGACAGGTCAATCAGCCCCAGCATTTT. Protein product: CASSFGGQVNQPQHF. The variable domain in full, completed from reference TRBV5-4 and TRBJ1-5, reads ETGVTQSPTHLIKTRGQQVTLRCSSQSGHNTVSWYQQALGQGPQFIFQYYREEENGRGNFPPRFSGLQFPNYSSELNVNALELDDSALYLCASSFGGQVNQPQHFGDGTRLSIL.